This T cell receptor (beta chain) stems from a study of T cell clonality in common variable immunodeficiency. General observations from the study: Fewer TCRbeta clones were shared among CVID subjects than controls. CVID subjects had higher TCRbeta clonality than healthy controls, most marked in about a third.

Germline values: CDR1 SGHDT, CDR2 YYEEEE. With V trimmed by 3 bases and J by 6 bases, 12 bases remained unmatched. The CDR3 is 15 residues long. In its sample, this clone was seen many times. Its antigen is undetermined. The read stops 3 residues short of the end of the CDR3; the missing end is completed from the germline J gene. Clones were read by immunoSEQ multiplex PCR, and TCRdb kept only the in-frame ones, dropping some. In total the sample includes tens of thousands of clones, none of them seen once. The sequencing sample was made of peripheral blood mononuclear cells. The source is a person between 18 and 70 years old in good health. This chain joins TRBV5-6 and TRBJ2-7; 7 nucleotides match TRBD2. CDR3 sequence: CASSSDGGIRTEQYF. CDR3 bases read: TGTGCCAGCAGCTCCGACGGGGGGATACGGACCGAG.